The 20 T cell receptor beta chains below come from one sample, sequenced in a study of blood T cell repertoires in COVID-19. Produced via immunoSEQ multiplex PCR; TCRdb's table is partial and in-frame only. The sample records about 400,000 clones, around 89% being singletons. Sequencing was done on a sample of peripheral blood. The receptors here all came from a man aged 35 to 55 with acute or convalescent COVID-19.

The chain joins TRBV19 to TRBJ1-2; 9 bases match TRBD1. The CDR3 has 13 residues. J gave up 4 bases and V 6 bases, and 3 bases lay outside the gene matches. Per the germline V gene, CDR1 is LNHDA and CDR2 is SQIVND (reference sequence). The CDR3 here is CASSQTGGYGYTF. In DNA, the CDR3 is TGTGCCAGTAGCCAGACAGGGGGCTATGGCTACACCTTC. The whole variable domain, filled in from reference TRBV19 and TRBJ1-2, reads DGGITQSPKYLFRKEGQNVTLSCEQNLNHDAMYWYRQDPGQGLRLIYYSQIVNDFQKGDIAEGYSVSREKKESFPLTVTSAQKNPTAFYLCASSQTGGYGYTFGSGTRLTVV.

CDR3 protein: CSGGGQFGTEAFF. The CDR3 DNA is TGCAGCGGTGGGGGACAGTTTGGCACTGAAGCTTTCTTT. V usage is TRBV29-1 and J usage is TRBJ1-1; 7 nucleotides line up with TRBD1. CDR1 is SQVTM, CDR2 ANQGSEA, per germline. V gave up 7 bases and J gave up 4 bases; unmatched junction bases: 9. This CDR3 is built from 13 residues.

As for this clone: Relative to the germline gene, one junction end is altered; a read error may explain this. The chain couples TRBV7-7 to TRBJ2-1; D is perhaps TRBD2 (7 bases). In germline, CDR1 is SSHAT, CDR2 FNYEAQ (reference sequence). CDR3 size: 16 residues. CDR3 coding DNA: TGTGCTAGCAGCACCCTGGGGGGGGCCGGTGACAATGAGCAGTTCTTC. It yields the protein CASSTLGGAGDNEQFF.

With respect to this clone: One junction end does not reproduce the germline sequence, and a read error may be involved. The chain uses TRBV28 and TRBJ1-4; no clear D gene. CDR1 is MDHEN and CDR2 is SYDVKM in the germline V gene. This CDR3 is built from 15 residues. Here the CDR3 DNA reads TGTGCCAGCAGTCCTCCGACTGGTGTTAATGACAAACTGTTTTTT. Translating it yields CASSPPTGVNDKLFF.

The V and J genes are TRBV18 and TRBJ2-1, with TRBD2 matching over 8 bases. Per the germline V gene, CDR1 is KGHSH and CDR2 is LQKENI. V lost 5 bases and J lost 5; bases outside the gene matches: 5. The CDR3 runs 14 residues. The CDR3 bases are TGTGCCAGCTCATTAGGACTAGCAGACAATGAGCAGTTCTTC. Translated: CASSLGLADNEQFF.

The V gene is TRBV27, the J gene TRBJ1-1, with a tentative D call TRBD1 (5 bases). Per the germline V gene, CDR1 is MNHEY and CDR2 is SMNVEV (reference sequence). This CDR3 contains 14 residues. Trimming took 3 bases from V and 4 from J, leaving 12 bases between them. The CDR3 region is CASSFGGSGTEAFF. The CDR3, as DNA: TGTGCCAGCAGTTTCGGGGGTTCGGGCACTGAAGCTTTCTTT.

This clone has a single count. This chain uses TRBV30 with TRBJ1-5; 8 nucleotides agree with TRBD1. The CDR3 sequence is 14 residues long. Germline V CDR1 and CDR2: GTSNPN, SVGIG (reference sequence). J was trimmed by 6 bases and V by 4 bases; bases with no gene match: 8. In DNA, the CDR3 is TGTGCCTGGAAAGGGGGACAGGAGTCTCAGCCCCAGCATTTT. Its protein is CAWKGGQESQPQHF. Using reference TRBV30 and TRBJ1-5 for the parts outside the CDR3, the full variable domain is SQTIHQWPATLVQPVGSPLSLECTVEGTSNPNLYWYRQAAGRGLQLLFYSVGIGQISSEVPQNLSASRPQDRQFILSSKKLLLSDSGFYLCAWKGGQESQPQHFGDGTRLSIL.

The chain is built from TRBV7-3 and TRBJ2-1, with D possibly being TRBD1 (6 bases). Trimming left V 6 bases short and J 7 bases short, with 16 bases between. CDR1 and CDR2 (germline): SGHTA, FQGTGA. The CDR3 has 14 residues. CDR3 bases: TGTGCCAGCAGTCCACCGGGACAAGAGAATGAGCAGTTCTTC. Amino acids: CASSPPGQENEQFF.

The CDR3 DNA reads as TGTGCCAGCAGCAACAGGGATCCCTATGGCTACACCTTC. Its protein product is CASSNRDPYGYTF. This chain connects TRBV6-6 to TRBJ1-2, with TRBD1 as a possible D gene (6 bases). Per the germline V gene, CDR1 is MNHNY and CDR2 is SVGAGI (reference sequence). CDR3 length: 13 residues. V was trimmed by 6 bases and J by 4 bases, leaving 12 bases between them.

The chain uses TRBV28 and TRBJ1-2, with TRBD1 matching 8 bases. After removal of 6 bases from V and 0 bases from J, the junction contained 6 bases not matched to a gene. CDR3 size: 15 residues. Looked up from germline, CDR1 is MDHEN and CDR2 is SYDVKM. CDR3 residues: CASSKPRGPNYGYTF. CDR3 nucleotide sequence: TGTGCCAGCAGCAAACCCAGGGGGCCTAACTATGGCTACACCTTC.

The J gene is TRBJ1-5, the V gene TRBV6-5; 10 bases align to TRBD1. V was clipped by 5 bases and J by 7 bases; unmatched bases: 8. The CDR3 is made up of 15 amino acids. The V gene's germline CDR1 is MNHEY and CDR2 SVGAGI. CDR3 sequence: CASSLDRGQRQPQHF. The CDR3 DNA sequence: TGTGCCAGCAGTCTCGACAGGGGGCAGAGACAGCCCCAGCATTTT.

This clone has only one observation. V and J are TRBV30 and TRBJ2-7; the D gene is possibly TRBD1 (6 bases). This CDR3 spans 14 amino acids. Trimming shortened V by 0 bases and J by 6 bases, and 15 bases separated the two germline ends. From germline, CDR1 is GTSNPN and CDR2 SVGIG (reference sequence). The CDR3 region is CAWSVGQGWAEQYF. For the CDR3, the DNA is TGTGCCTGGAGTGTAGGTCAGGGGTGGGCCGAGCAGTACTTC.

V and J are TRBV19 and TRBJ2-3; D is perhaps TRBD1 (6 bases). Trimming shortened V by 7 bases and J by 5 bases, and 19 bases separated the two germline ends. CDR3 length equals 15 residues. Germline-derived CDR1 and CDR2 are LNHDA and SQIVND (reference sequence). CDR3 bases: TGTGCCAGTAACGATGGGATGGGGGCGTTAGATACGCAGTATTTT. This sequence encodes CASNDGMGALDTQYF.

This clone was found a few times. The chain links TRBV9 to TRBJ1-5; maybe TRBD1 (5 bases). This CDR3 contains 15 residues. V lost 3 bases and J lost 4, with 14 bases in between. Germline V gene lookup returns CDR1 SGDLS and CDR2 YYNGEE. This CDR3 is CASSGGVMENQPQHF. CDR3 in DNA: TGTGCCAGCAGCGGGGGGGTCATGGAGAATCAGCCCCAGCATTTT.

The V and J genes are TRBV20-1 and TRBJ1-1; tentative D call: TRBD1 (5 bases). Deletions cut 7 bases from V and 3 bases from J, with 9 bases between. This CDR3 region has 11 residues. The V gene's germline CDR1 is DFQATT and CDR2 SNEGSKA (reference sequence). The CDR3 coding sequence is TGCAGTGGTGACAGCGACACTGAAGCTTTCTTT. It specifies CSGDSDTEAFF.

This rearrangement joins TRBV6-5 to TRBJ1-5, with D possibly being TRBD1 (5 bases). Trimming took off 2 bases at V and 8 bases at J, with 19 bases between the two ends. The CDR3 spans 16 residues. Germline V gives CDR1 MNHEY, CDR2 SVGAGI. CDR3 sequence (DNA): TGTGCCAGCAGTTACCCGCCCGGGGGTTGGAAGGAGCCCCAGCATTTT. As protein: CASSYPPGGWKEPQHF.

The V and J genes are TRBV30 and TRBJ1-2; perhaps TRBD1 as D (6 bases). V dropped 8 bases and J dropped 1 base, with 23 bases sitting between them. Looked up from germline, CDR1 is GTSNPN and CDR2 is SVGIG (reference sequence). The CDR3 is made up of 16 amino acids. The CDR3 DNA reads TGTGCCCTCCAAACAGGGCCCGAAAACCTTAACTATGGCTACACCTTC. The encoded protein is CALQTGPENLNYGYTF.

The gene calls are TRBV6-6 and TRBJ2-3, with D unclear. Trimming took 7 bases from V and 1 from J, leaving 15 bases between them. This CDR3 spans 15 amino acids. Germline CDR1 MNHNY, CDR2 SVGAGI (reference sequence). In nucleotides, the CDR3 is TGTGCCAGCACCCATTTGGGCGTAGGCACAGATACGCAGTATTTT. Its protein is CASTHLGVGTDTQYF.

The rearrangement links TRBV6-2 or TRBV6-3 to TRBJ2-5; perhaps TRBD2 as D (6 bases). The germline gives CDR1 MNHEY, CDR2 SVGEGT. V was pared by 7 bases and J by 8 bases, with 20 bases between. The CDR3 loop spans 14 amino acids. CDR3: CASTYGGNLVTQYF. The CDR3 DNA follows: TGTGCCAGCACTTATGGAGGGAATCTAGTTACCCAGTACTTC.

The chain joins TRBV20-1 to TRBJ2-3, with TRBD2 matching 9 bases. CDR1 and CDR2 (germline): DFQATT, SNEGSKA (reference sequence). The CDR3 runs 17 residues. V lost 3 bases, J lost 0 bases, and 10 bases stayed unmatched. The CDR3 DNA follows: TGCAGTGCTAGTATTGGAGCGGGGGGCCCTAGCACAGATACGCAGTATTTT. It codes for CSASIGAGGPSTDTQYF.